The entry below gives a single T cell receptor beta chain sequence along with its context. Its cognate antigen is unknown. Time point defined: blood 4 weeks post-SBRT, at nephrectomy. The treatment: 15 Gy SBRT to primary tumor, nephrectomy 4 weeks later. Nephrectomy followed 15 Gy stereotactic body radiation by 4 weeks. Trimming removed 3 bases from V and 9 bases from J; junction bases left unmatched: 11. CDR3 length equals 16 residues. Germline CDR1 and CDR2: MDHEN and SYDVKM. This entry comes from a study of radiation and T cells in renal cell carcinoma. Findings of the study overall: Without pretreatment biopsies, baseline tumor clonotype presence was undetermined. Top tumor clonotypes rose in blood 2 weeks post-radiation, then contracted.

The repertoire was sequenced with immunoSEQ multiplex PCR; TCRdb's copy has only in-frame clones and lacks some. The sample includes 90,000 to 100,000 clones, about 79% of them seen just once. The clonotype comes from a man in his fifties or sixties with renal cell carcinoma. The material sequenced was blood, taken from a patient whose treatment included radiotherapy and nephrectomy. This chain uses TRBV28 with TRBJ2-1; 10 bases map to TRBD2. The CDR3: CASSFAISGRYGEQFF. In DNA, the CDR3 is TGTGCCAGCAGTTTTGCTATTAGCGGGAGGTATGGTGAGCAGTTCTTC. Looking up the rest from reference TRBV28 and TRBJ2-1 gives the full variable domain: DVKVTQSSRYLVKRTGEKVFLECVQDMDHENMFWYRQDPGLGLRLIYFSYDVKMKEKGDIPEGYSVSREKKERFSLILESASTNQTSMYLCASSFAISGRYGEQFFGPGTRLTVL.